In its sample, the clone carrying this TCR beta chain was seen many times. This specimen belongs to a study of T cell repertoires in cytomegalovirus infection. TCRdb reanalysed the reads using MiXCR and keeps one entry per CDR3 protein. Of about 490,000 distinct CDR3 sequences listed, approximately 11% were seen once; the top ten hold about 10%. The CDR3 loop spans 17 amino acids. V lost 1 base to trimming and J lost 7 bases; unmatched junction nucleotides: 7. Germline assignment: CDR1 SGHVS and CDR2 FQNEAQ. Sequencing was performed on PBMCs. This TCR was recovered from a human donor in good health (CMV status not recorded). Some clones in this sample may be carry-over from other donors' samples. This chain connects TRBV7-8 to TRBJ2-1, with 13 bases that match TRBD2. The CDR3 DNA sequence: TGTGCCAGCAGCTTAGAACTAGCGGGGGGGCCGTGGAATGAGCAGTTCTTC. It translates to CASSLELAGGPWNEQFF.